A single sample gave rise to the 20 T cell receptor beta chains below, sequenced in a study of cytomegalovirus exposure and HLA in healthy donors. Primers included in the PCR were 60 Vbeta and 13 Jbeta primers. The data were produced by immunoSEQ multiplex PCR, yet TCRdb's version contains in-frame clones alone and is incomplete. The data hold fewer than 150,000 clones, with about 64% observed a single time. The sequencing input was PBMCs. These receptors were taken from a man younger than 30 in good health and CMV-seropositive.

The chain has TRBV7-2 and TRBJ2-5; 7 bases line up with TRBD1. V dropped 5 bases and J dropped 4; count of bases not matched to a gene: 10. Germline loops: CDR1 SGHTA, CDR2 FQGNSA. This CDR3 has 15 residues. CDR3 DNA sequence: TGTGCCAGCAGCCAAAACAGACAGGGCCCAGAGACCCAGTACTTC. Encoded protein: CASSQNRQGPETQYF.

This clone was found a few times. The sample has other DNA sequences that encode this CDR3 too. This rearrangement joins TRBV6-4 to TRBJ2-3; D not resolved. The CDR3 contains 14 residues. Trimming left V 0 bases short and J 1 base short, with 5 bases between. CDR1 is MRHNA, CDR2 SNTAGT, per germline. The CDR3 sequence is CASSDSAGTDTQYF. CDR3 nucleotide sequence: TGTGCCAGCAGTGACTCGGCAGGCACAGATACGCAGTATTTT.

CDR3 amino acids: CASNPTGPLNTEAFF. For the CDR3, the DNA is TGTGCCAGCAACCCGACAGGACCACTGAACACTGAAGCTTTCTTT. The V and J genes are TRBV6-5 and TRBJ1-1; possible D gene TRBD1, 6 bases. Trimming shortened V by 7 bases and J by 0 bases, and 15 bases separated the two germline ends. Germline V lookup: CDR1 MNHEY, CDR2 SVGAGI. The CDR3 sequence is 15 residues long.

This chain uses TRBV29-1 with TRBJ2-3; TRBD1 matches at 10 bases. The CDR3 covers 14 residues. The germline V gene has CDR1 SQVTM and CDR2 ANQGSEA. The V and J ends lost 6 bases and 6 bases, in that order; junction bases with no gene match: 9. The CDR3 DNA reads TGCAGCGTCCCCCGGGACAGGGGATTTGATACGCAGTATTTT. As protein: CSVPRDRGFDTQYF.

The V call is TRBV5-6, the J call TRBJ1-2, with 7 bases aligning to TRBD1. Germline V gene sequence: CDR1 SGHDT, CDR2 YYEEEE. The CDR3 loop spans 15 amino acids. The trim removed 5 bases at V and 2 bases at J, leaving 9 bases unmatched. The CDR3 sequence is CASSQGPGGNYGYTF. CDR3 in DNA: TGTGCCAGCAGTCAGGGGCCAGGGGGGAACTATGGCTACACCTTC.

The chain links TRBV5-1 to TRBJ2-5, with 10 bases identical to TRBD2. Germline V gene sequence: CDR1 SGHRS, CDR2 YFSETQ. The CDR3 totals 14 residues. Germline trimming cut 0 bases from V and 9 bases from J; bases unmatched to any gene: 5. CDR3 amino acids: CASSLGASGGAQYF. In nucleotides, the CDR3 is TGCGCCAGCAGCTTGGGGGCTAGCGGGGGTGCCCAGTACTTC.

This clone was seen a few times. V usage is TRBV2 and J usage is TRBJ1-6; no reliable D call. This CDR3 spans 12 amino acids. Looked up from germline, CDR1 is SNHLY and CDR2 is FYNNEI. Trimming took 6 bases from V and 5 from J, leaving 5 bases between them. The CDR3 nucleotides are TGTGCCAGCAGGAGTGATAATTCACCCCTCCACTTT. As protein: CASRSDNSPLHF.

The chain employs TRBV5-4 and TRBJ2-3, with D perhaps TRBD2 (6 bases). The germline V gene encodes CDR1 SGHNT and CDR2 YYREEE (reference sequence). The germline V and J ends were trimmed by 0 bases and 2 bases, with 10 bases remaining between them. This CDR3 spans 15 amino acids. CDR3 region: CASSLDGGNTDTQYF. The CDR3 DNA sequence: TGTGCCAGCAGCTTGGACGGGGGAAACACAGATACGCAGTATTTT.

V usage is TRBV6-5 and J usage is TRBJ1-2, with 9 bases identical to TRBD1. V shed 6 bases and J 8 bases; nucleotides not matched to a gene: 7. The CDR3 is made up of 13 amino acids. Per the germline V gene, CDR1 is MNHEY and CDR2 is SVGAGI. In nucleotides, the CDR3 is TGTGCCAGCAGCCGGACAGGGGCAAACGGCTACACCTTC. It codes for CASSRTGANGYTF.

The chain recombines TRBV7-2 with TRBJ1-2; D is unresolved. V lost 1 base, J lost 4 bases, and 4 bases lay in between. CDR3 length: 12 residues. The germline V gene encodes CDR1 SGHTA and CDR2 FQGNSA. In DNA, the CDR3 is TGTGCCAGCAGCTTAGTCGTCTATGGCTACACCTTC. Amino acids: CASSLVVYGYTF. The whole variable domain, filled in from reference TRBV7-2 and TRBJ1-2, reads GAGVSQSPSNKVTEKGKDVELRCDPISGHTALYWYRQSLGQGLEFLIYFQGNSAPDKSGLPSDRFSAERTGGSVSTLTIQRTQQEDSAVYLCASSLVVYGYTFGSGTRLTVV.

Only a few counts were recorded for this clone. The chain is built from TRBV6-1 and TRBJ2-2, with 9 positions matching TRBD1. CDR1 and CDR2 from the germline V gene are MNHNS and SASEGT. V gave up 1 base and J gave up 5 bases; unmatched junction bases: 2. This CDR3 spans 15 amino acids. CDR3 in DNA: TGTGCCAGCAGTGAAGGGGACAGGGTTACCGGGGAGCTGTTTTTT. This gives the protein CASSEGDRVTGELFF.

The V call is TRBV5-6, the J call TRBJ2-3; 10 bases align to TRBD1. CDR1 and CDR2 from the germline V gene are SGHDT and YYEEEE. After removal of 3 bases from V and 3 bases from J, the junction contained 4 bases not matched to a gene. This CDR3 is 15 amino acids long. The CDR3 DNA reads as TGTGCCAGCAGCTCGCCGGGACAGGGGACAGATACGCAGTATTTT. Translating gives CASSSPGQGTDTQYF. Drawing the rest from reference TRBV5-6 and TRBJ2-3, the complete variable domain is DAGVTQSPTHLIKTRGQQVTLRCSPKSGHDTVSWYQQALGQGPQFIFQYYEEEERQRGNFPDRFSGHQFPNYSSELNVNALLLGDSALYLCASSSPGQGTDTQYFGPGTRLTVL.

This clone showed up just a few times. The chain combines TRBV5-1 with TRBJ1-1, with D possibly TRBD1 on 5 matching bases. With 2 bases removed from V and 8 bases from J, the gap between germline ends came to 13 bases. There are 13 residues in the CDR3. The germline CDR1 and CDR2 sequences are SGHRS and YFSETQ. The CDR3 DNA is TGCGCCAGCAGCTTAATCGGTGGGGGGGAAGCTTTCTTT. This encodes CASSLIGGGEAFF.

The rearrangement uses TRBV28 and TRBJ2-5, with 9 bases that match TRBD2. The CDR3 length is 14 residues. Germline loops: CDR1 MDHEN, CDR2 SYDVKM. Trimming removed 3 bases from V and 7 bases from J; junction bases left unmatched: 6. This CDR3 is CASSFTGAGGTQYF. The CDR3 region has the DNA TGTGCCAGCAGTTTCACAGGAGCGGGGGGGACCCAGTACTTC.

CDR3 sequence (DNA): TGCGCCAGCAGCCAAGAGGGCAGGATTTTTGAGACCCAGTACTTC. Encoded protein: CASSQEGRIFETQYF. This chain connects TRBV4-1 to TRBJ2-5; D is unresolved. CDR3 size: 15 residues. V was shortened by 0 bases and J by 5 bases, with 13 bases between the two germline ends. Germline V lookup: CDR1 MGHRA, CDR2 YSYEKL.

V usage is TRBV9 and J usage is TRBJ1-1; 7 positions agree with TRBD1. The trim removed 3 bases at V and 4 bases at J, leaving 3 bases unmatched. The CDR3 is 13 residues long. Germline loops: CDR1 SGDLS, CDR2 YYNGEE. CDR3 sequence reads: CASSETGATEAFF. The CDR3, as DNA: TGTGCCAGCAGCGAAACAGGGGCCACTGAAGCTTTCTTT.

This clone was observed a handful of times. This chain connects TRBV6-5 to TRBJ2-2; a weak D match, TRBD1 (6 bases). The CDR3 spans 14 residues. CDR1 and CDR2 from the germline V gene are MNHEY and SVGAGI. With 7 bases removed from V and 3 bases from J, the gap between germline ends came to 12 bases. CDR3 protein: CASTRGGYTGELFF. The CDR3 nucleotides read TGTGCCAGCACCAGGGGCGGATACACCGGGGAGCTGTTTTTT.

This chain's CDR3 is CASSLDRGTGRPQHF. The CDR3 DNA is TGTGCCAGCAGTTTAGACAGGGGGACAGGCCGGCCCCAGCATTTT. The gene calls are TRBV28 and TRBJ1-5; 9 bases line up with TRBD1. Germline values: CDR1 MDHEN, CDR2 SYDVKM. Trimming removed 2 bases from V and 9 bases from J; junction bases left unmatched: 8. This CDR3 is built from 15 residues.

CDR3 DNA: TGTGCCAGCAGTTCGTGGGGCGGACAGGGCCAAGGCTACACCTTC. Its translation: CASSSWGGQGQGYTF. The V gene is TRBV28, the J gene TRBJ1-2, with 8 nucleotides matching TRBD1. Germline loops: CDR1 MDHEN, CDR2 SYDVKM. The CDR3 loop spans 15 amino acids. Trimming at V came to 4 bases and at J to 8 bases, leaving 12 bases not matched to a gene.

The genes are TRBV28 and TRBJ1-5, with D perhaps TRBD1 (6 bases). The CDR3 has 15 residues. Trimming shortened V by 9 bases and J by 0 bases, and 15 bases separated the two germline ends. Per the germline V gene, CDR1 is MDHEN and CDR2 is SYDVKM. DNA of the CDR3: TGTGCCAGTGCGACAGGCAGTTATAGCAATCAGCCCCAGCATTTT. Its protein is CASATGSYSNQPQHF.